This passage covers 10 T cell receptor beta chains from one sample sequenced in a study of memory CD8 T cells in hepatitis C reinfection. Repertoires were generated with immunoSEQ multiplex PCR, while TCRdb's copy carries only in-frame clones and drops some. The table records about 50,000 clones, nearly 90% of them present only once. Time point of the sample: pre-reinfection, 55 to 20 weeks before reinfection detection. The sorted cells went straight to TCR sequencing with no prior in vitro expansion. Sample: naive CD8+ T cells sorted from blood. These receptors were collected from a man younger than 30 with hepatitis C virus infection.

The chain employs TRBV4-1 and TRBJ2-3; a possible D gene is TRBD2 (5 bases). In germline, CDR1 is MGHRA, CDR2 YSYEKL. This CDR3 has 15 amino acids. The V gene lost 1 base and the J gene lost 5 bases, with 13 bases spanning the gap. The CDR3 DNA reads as TGCGCCAGCAGCCAAGTCCTTTCGGGGATAGATACGCAGTATTTT. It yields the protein CASSQVLSGIDTQYF.

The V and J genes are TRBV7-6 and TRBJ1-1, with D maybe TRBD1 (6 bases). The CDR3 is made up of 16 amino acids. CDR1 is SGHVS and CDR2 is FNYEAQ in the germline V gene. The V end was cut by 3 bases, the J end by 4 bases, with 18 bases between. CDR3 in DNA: TGTGCCAGCAGCTTTAACCCTCGGGACACTGTCACTGAAGCTTTCTTT. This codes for CASSFNPRDTVTEAFF.

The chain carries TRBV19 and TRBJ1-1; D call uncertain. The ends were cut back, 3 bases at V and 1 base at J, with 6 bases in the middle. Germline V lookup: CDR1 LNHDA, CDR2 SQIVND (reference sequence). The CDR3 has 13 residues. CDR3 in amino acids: CASSIRQNTEAFF. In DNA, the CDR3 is TGTGCCAGTAGTATTCGACAGAACACTGAAGCTTTCTTT.

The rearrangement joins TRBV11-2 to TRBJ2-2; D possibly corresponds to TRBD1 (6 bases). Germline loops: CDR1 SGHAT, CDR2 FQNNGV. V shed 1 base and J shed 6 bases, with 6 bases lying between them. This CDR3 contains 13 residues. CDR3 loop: CASSLGGPGELFF. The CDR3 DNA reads TGTGCCAGCAGCTTAGGGGGGCCCGGGGAGCTGTTTTTT.

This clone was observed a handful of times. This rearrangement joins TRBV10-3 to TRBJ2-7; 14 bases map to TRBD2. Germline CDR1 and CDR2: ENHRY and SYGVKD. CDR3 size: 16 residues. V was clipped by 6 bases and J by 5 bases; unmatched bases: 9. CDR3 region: CAISPGLAGVNHEQYF. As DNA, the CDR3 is TGTGCCATCAGCCCGGGACTAGCGGGAGTTAACCACGAGCAGTACTTC.

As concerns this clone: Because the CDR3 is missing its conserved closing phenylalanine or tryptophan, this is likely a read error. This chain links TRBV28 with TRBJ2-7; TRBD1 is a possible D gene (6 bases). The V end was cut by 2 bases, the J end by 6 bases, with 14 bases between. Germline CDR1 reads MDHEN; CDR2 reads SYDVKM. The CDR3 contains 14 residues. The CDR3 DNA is TGTGCCAGCAGTTTACTCGGACAGTTAAGCGAGCAGTACCTC. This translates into CASSLLGQLSEQYL.

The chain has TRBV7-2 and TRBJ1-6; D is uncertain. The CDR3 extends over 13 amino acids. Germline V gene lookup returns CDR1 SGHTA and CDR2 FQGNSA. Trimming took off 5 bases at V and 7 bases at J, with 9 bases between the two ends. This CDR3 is CASSPLGNSPLHF. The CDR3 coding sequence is TGTGCCAGCAGCCCGCTCGGGAATTCACCCCTCCACTTT.

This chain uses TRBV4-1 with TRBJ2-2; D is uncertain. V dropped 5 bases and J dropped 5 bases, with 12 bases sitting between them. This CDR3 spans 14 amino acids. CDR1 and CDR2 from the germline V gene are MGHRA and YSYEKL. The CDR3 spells CASSVRAGTGELFF. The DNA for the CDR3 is TGCGCCAGCAGCGTTCGAGCCGGTACCGGGGAGCTGTTTTTT.

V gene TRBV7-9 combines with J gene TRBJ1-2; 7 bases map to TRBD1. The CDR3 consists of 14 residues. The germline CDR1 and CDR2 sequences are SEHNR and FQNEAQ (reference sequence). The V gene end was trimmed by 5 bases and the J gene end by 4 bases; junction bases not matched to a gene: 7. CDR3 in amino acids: CASSKGAGFYGYTF. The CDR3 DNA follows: TGTGCCAGCAGCAAGGGGGCGGGTTTCTATGGCTACACCTTC. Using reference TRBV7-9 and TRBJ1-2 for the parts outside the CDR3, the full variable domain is DTGVSQNPRHKITKRGQNVTFRCDPISEHNRLYWYRQTLGQGPEFLTYFQNEAQLEKSRLLSDRFSAERPKGSFSTLEIQRTEQGDSAMYLCASSKGAGFYGYTFGSGTRLTVV.

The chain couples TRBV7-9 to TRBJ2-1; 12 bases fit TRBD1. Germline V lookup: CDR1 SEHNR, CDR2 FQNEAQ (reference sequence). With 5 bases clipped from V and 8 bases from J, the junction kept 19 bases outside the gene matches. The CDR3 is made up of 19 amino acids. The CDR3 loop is CASSGLESGGTGGGHEQFF. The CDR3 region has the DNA TGTGCCAGCAGCGGCCTCGAGTCGGGGGGGACAGGGGGCGGCCATGAGCAGTTCTTC.